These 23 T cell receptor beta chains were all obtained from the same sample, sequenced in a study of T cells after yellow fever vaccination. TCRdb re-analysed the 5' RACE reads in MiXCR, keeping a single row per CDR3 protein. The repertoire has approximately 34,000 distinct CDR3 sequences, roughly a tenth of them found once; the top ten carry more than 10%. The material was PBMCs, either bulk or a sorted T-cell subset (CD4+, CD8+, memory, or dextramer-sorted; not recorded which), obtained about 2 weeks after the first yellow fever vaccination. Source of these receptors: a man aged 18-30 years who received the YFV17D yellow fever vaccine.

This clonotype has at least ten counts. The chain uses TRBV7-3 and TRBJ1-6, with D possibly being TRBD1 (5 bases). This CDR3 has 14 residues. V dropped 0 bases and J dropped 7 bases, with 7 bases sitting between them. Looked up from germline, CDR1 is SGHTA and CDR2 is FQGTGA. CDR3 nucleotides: TGTGCCAGCAGCTTAACGGGACGGAATTCACCCCTCCACTTT. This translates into CASSLTGRNSPLHF.

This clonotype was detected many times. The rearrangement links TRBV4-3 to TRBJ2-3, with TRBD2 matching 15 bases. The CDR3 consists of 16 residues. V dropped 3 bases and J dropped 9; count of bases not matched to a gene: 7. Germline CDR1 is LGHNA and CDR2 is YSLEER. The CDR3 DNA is TGCGCCAGCAGCCAGGGGACTAGCGGGGGGAGTTGGACGCAGTATTTT. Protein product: CASSQGTSGGSWTQYF.

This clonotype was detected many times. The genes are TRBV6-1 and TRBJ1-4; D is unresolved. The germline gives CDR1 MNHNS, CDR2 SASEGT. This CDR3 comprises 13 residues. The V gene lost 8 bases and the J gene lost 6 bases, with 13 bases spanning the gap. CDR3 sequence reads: CASGLQWDEKLFF. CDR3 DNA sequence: TGTGCCAGCGGACTGCAATGGGATGAAAAACTGTTTTTT.

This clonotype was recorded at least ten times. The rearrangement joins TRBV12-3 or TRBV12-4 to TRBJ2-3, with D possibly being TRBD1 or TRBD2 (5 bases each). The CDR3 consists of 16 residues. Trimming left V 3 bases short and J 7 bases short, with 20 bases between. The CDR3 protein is CASSFLILGEQNTQYF. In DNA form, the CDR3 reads TGTGCCAGCAGTTTTCTCATCCTAGGGGAGCAAAATACGCAGTATTTT.

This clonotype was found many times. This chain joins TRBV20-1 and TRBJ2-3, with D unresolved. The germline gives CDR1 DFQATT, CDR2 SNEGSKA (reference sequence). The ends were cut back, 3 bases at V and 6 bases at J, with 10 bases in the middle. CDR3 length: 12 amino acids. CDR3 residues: CSASLPPDTQYF. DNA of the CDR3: TGCAGTGCTAGCTTACCCCCGGATACGCAGTATTTT.

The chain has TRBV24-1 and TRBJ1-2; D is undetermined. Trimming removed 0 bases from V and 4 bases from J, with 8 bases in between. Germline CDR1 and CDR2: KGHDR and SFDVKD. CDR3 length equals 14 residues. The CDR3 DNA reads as TGTGCCACCAGTGATTTGGTTCGGGCCTATGGCTACACCTTC. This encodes CATSDLVRAYGYTF.

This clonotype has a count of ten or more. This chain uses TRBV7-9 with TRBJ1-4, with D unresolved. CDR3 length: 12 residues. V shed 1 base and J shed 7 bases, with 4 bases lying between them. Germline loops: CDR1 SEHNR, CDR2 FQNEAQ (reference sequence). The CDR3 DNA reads TGTGCCAGCAGCTTAGACCTTGAAAAACTGTTTTTT. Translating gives CASSLDLEKLFF.

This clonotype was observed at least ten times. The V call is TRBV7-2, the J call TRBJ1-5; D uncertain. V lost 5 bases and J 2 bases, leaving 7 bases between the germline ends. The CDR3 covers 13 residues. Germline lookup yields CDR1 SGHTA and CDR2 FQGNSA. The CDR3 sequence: CASSQSRNQPQHF. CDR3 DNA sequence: TGTGCCAGCAGCCAATCCCGCAATCAGCCCCAGCATTTT.

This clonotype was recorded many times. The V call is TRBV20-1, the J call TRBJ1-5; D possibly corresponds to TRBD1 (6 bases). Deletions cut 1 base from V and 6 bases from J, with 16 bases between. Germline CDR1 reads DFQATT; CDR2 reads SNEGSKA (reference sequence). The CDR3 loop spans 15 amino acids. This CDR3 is CSARVGGAAGQPQHF. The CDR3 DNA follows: TGCAGTGCTAGAGTGGGGGGCGCAGCGGGTCAGCCCCAGCATTTT.

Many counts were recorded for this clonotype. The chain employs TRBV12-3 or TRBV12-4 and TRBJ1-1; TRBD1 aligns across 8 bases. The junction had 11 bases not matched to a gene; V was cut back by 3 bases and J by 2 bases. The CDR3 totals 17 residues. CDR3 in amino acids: CASSFFGRGLLNTEAFF. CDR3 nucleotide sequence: TGTGCCAGCAGTTTCTTCGGCAGGGGGCTTTTAAACACTGAAGCTTTCTTT.

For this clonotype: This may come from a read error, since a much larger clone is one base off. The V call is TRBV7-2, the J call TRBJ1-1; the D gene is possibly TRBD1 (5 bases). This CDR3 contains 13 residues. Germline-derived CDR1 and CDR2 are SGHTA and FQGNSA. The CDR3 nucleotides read TGTGCCAGCCGACAGACCCCGAACACTGAAGCTTTATTT. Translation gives CASRQTPNTEALF.

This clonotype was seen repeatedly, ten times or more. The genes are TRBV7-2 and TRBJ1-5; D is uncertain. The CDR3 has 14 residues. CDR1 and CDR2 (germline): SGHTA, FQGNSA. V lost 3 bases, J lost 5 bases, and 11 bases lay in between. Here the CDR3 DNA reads TGTGCCAGCAGCTTTTCGGCATCCGATCAGCCCCAGCATTTT. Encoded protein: CASSFSASDQPQHF.

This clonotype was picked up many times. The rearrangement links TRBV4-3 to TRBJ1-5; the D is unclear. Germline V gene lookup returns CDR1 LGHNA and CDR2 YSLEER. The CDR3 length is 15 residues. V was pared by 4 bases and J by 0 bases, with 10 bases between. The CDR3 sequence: CASSLSAVSNQPQHF. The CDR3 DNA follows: TGCGCCAGCAGCCTTAGCGCAGTTAGCAATCAGCCCCAGCATTTT.

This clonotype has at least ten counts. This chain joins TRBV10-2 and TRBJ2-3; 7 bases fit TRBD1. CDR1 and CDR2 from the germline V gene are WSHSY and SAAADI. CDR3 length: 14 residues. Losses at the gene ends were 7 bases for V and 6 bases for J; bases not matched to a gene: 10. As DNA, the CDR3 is TGCGCCAGCACCCGACAGGGACCCGGGGATACGCAGTATTTT. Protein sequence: CASTRQGPGDTQYF.

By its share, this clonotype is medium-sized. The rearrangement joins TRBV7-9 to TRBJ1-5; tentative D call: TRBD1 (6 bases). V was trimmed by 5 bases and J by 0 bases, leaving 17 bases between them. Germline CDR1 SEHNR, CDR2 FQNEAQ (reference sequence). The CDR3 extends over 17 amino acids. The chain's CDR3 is CASSSYEGGYSNQPQHF. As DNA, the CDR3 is TGTGCCAGCAGCAGTTACGAAGGGGGATATAGCAATCAGCCCCAGCATTTT.

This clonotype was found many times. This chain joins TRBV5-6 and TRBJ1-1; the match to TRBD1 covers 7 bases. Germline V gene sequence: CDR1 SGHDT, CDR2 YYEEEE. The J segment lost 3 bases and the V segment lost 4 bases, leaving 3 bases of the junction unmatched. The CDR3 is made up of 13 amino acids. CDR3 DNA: TGTGCCAGCAGCCCTGACAGGGACACTGAAGCTTTCTTT. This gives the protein CASSPDRDTEAFF.

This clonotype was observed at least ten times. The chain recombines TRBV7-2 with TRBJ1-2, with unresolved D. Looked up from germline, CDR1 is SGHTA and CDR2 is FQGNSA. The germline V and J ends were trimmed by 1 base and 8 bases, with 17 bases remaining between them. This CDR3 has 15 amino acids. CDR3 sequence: CASSLGASGPAGYTF. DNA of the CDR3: TGTGCCAGCAGCTTAGGAGCGTCCGGGCCGGCAGGCTACACCTTC.

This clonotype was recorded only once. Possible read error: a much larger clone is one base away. The DNA of the CDR3 is TGTGCCAGCAGCGCACCATGGGGCTATGGCTACACCTTC. It yields the protein CASSAPWGYGYTF. The chain has TRBV3-1 and TRBJ1-2; D is undetermined. The germline gives CDR1 LGHDT, CDR2 YNNKEL (reference sequence). Trimming cost V 5 bases and J 4 bases, with 11 bases left between them. The CDR3 length is 13 residues.

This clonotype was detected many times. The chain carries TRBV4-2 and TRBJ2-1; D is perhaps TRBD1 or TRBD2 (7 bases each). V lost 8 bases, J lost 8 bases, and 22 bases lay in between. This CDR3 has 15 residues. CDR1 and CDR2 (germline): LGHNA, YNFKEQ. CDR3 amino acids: CASVTAGGAVDEQFF. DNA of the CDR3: TGTGCCAGCGTAACGGCAGGGGGGGCCGTAGATGAGCAGTTCTTC.

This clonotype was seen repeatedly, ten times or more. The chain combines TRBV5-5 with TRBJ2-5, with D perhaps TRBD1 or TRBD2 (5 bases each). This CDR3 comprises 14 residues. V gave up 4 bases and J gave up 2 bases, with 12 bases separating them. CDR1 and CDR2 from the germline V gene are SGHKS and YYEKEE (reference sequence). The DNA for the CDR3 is TGTGCCAGCAGCCAGGGACCGATGCAAGAGACCCAGTACTTC. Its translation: CASSQGPMQETQYF.

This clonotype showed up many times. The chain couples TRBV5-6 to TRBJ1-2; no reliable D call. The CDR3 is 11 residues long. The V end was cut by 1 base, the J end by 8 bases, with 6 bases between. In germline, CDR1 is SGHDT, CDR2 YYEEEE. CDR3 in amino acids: CASSLRYGYTF. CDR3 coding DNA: TGTGCCAGCAGCTTGAGATACGGCTACACCTTC.

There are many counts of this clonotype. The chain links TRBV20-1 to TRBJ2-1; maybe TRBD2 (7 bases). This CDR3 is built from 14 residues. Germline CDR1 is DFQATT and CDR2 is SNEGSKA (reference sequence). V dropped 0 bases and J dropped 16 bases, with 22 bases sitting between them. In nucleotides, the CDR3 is TGCAGTGCTAGAGATGGGGGGGCAGGGTCCCTCTTTTTCTTC. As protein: CSARDGGAGSLFFF.

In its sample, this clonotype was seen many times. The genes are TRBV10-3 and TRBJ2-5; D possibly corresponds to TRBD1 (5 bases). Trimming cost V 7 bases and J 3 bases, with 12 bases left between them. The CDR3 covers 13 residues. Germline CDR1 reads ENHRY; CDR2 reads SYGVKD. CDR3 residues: CAITKDREETQYF. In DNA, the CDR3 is TGTGCCATCACGAAAGACAGAGAAGAGACCCAGTACTTC.